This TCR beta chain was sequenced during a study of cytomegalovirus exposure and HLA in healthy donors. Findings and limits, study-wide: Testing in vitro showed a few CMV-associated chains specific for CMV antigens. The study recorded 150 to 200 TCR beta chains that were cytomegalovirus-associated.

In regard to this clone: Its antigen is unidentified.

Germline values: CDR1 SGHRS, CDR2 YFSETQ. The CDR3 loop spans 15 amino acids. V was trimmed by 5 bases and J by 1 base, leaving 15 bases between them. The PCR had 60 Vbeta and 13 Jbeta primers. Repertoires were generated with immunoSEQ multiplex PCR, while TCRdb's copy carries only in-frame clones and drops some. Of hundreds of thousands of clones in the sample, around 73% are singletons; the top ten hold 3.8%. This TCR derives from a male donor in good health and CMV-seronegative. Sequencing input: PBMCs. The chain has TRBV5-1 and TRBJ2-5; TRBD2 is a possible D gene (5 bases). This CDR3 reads CASRSQAAIQETQYF. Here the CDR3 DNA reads TGCGCCAGCAGGTCACAAGCGGCCATCCAAGAGACCCAGTACTTC.